Listed below are T cell receptor beta chains from one sample, sequenced in a study of cytomegalovirus exposure and HLA in healthy donors. Data came from immunoSEQ multiplex PCR; TCRdb stores just in-frame clones and leaves some out. The sample lists 110,000 to 150,000 clones, about nine tenths occurring once. Source material: PBMCs. Every receptor here comes from a man aged 18 to 29 in good health and CMV-seronegative. The CDR3 runs from the conserved cysteine through the conserved F or W. The order of the fields is clone size, D gene, J gene, V gene, CDR3 DNA, CDR3 protein. D genes are given only for firm matches. The size of a clone is reported for some rows only, either as once, few or many, or as a class for expanded clones.

>-|TRBD2|TRBJ2-3|TRBV11-2
TGTGCCAGCAGCTCTAGTGGACTAGCAAGAGATACGCAGTATTTT
CASSSSGLARDTQYF
>-|-|TRBJ2-5|TRBV19
TGTGCCAGTAGTATCGAGGGGGTACCAAGAGATTTTGCGACCCAGTACTTC
CASSIEGVPRDFATQYF
>-|TRBD1|TRBJ2-7|TRBV28
TGTGCCAGCAGTTTGACCAGGGGGCCGGGTTATATCTACGAGCAGTACTTC
CASSLTRGPGYIYEQYF
>-|-|TRBJ2-1|TRBV7-9
TGTGCCAGCAGCTTAGCTGGGTTTGCGGTCGGGCAGTTCTTC
CASSLAGFAVGQFF
>-|-|TRBJ1-2|TRBV28
TGTGCCAGCAGTCCGGCGGGACTCTCCTATGGCTACACCTTC
CASSPAGLSYGYTF
>once|TRBD1|TRBJ1-2|TRBV2
TGTGCCAGCAGACAGGGGGCGATGAACTATGGCTACACCTTC
CASRQGAMNYGYTF
>few|-|TRBJ2-2|TRBV6-6
TGTGCCAGCAGTTACCGGGCAGGGAGGAGCACCGGGGAGCTGTTTTTT
CASSYRAGRSTGELFF
>-|TRBD2|TRBJ2-2|TRBV7-9
TGTGCCAGCAGCCCGAGACTAGCGGGGGGGAACACCGGGGAGCTGTTTTTT
CASSPRLAGGNTGELFF
>few|-|TRBJ1-6|TRBV27
TGTGCCAGCACCTTCGCGACGGACACCTATTCACCCCTCCACTTT
CASTFATDTYSPLHF
>-|-|TRBJ2-5|TRBV6-6
TGTGCCAGCAGCCGAGCTATGTCTGAGACCCAGTACTTC
CASSRAMSETQYF
>-|TRBD1|TRBJ2-3|TRBV18
TGTGCCAGCTCACCGCGGACAGGGCCCGATACGCAGTATTTT
CASSPRTGPDTQYF
>-|-|TRBJ1-1|TRBV25-1
TGTGCCACCGTTAAGGACATGAACACTGAAGCTTTCTTT
CATVKDMNTEAFF
>once|-|TRBJ1-5|TRBV6-5
TGTGCCAGCAGTAAACAGGGTAGAGATCAGCCCCAGCATTTT
CASSKQGRDQPQHF
>once|-|TRBJ2-5|TRBV30
TGTGCCTGGAGGGGGGGACAGCCGATTAGCCAAGAGACCCAGTACTTC
CAWRGGQPISQETQYF
>-|-|TRBJ2-7|TRBV13
TGTGCCAGCAGCCAACAGGGCTACGAGCAGTACTTC
CASSQQGYEQYF
>-|-|TRBJ2-1|TRBV7-9
TGTGCCAGCAGCTTAGTCACAGTTCACAATGAGCAGTTCTTC
CASSLVTVHNEQFF
>-|-|TRBJ1-2|TRBV7-8
TGTGCCAGCAGTCCGGGACTCCCTTCCGATGGCTACACCTTC
CASSPGLPSDGYTF
>-|-|TRBJ2-7|TRBV4-3
TGCGCCAGCAGCCAAGGTGGCGGAACCCGTGCCTACGAGCAGTACTTC
CASSQGGGTRAYEQYF